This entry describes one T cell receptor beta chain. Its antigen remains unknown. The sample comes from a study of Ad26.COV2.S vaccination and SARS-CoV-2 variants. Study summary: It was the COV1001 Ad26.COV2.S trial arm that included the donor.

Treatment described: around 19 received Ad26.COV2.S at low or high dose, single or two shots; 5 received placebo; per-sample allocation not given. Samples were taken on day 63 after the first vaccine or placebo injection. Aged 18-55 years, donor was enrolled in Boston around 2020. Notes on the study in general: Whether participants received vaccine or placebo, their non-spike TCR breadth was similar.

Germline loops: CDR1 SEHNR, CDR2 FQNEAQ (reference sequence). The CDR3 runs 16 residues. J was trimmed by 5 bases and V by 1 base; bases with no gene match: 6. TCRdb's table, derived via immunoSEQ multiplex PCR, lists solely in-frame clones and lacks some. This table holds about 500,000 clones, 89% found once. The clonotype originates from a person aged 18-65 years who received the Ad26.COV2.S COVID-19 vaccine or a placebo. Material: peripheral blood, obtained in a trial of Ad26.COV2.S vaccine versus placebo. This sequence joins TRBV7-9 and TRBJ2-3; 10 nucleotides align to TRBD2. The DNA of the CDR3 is TGTGCCAGCAGCTTAGGAAGCGGGGGGGCTGGAGATACGCAGTATTTT. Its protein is CASSLGSGGAGDTQYF.